This entry lists 20 T cell receptor beta chains sequenced from one sample in a study of graft-versus-host responses after intestinal transplantation. Some clones are missing from TCRdb's copy, which holds only in-frame ones; the method was immunoSEQ multiplex PCR. The sample yields over 100,000 clones, about 93% seen once. No antigen has been identified for these receptors. The specimen was unstimulated CD4+ T cells sorted from spleen or lymph node cells, collected before intestinal transplant. These receptors all stem from a human donor who received an intestinal transplant.

This sequence joins TRBV5-1 and TRBJ2-2; 11 nucleotides match TRBD1. The CDR3 has 18 residues. Germline CDR1 is SGHRS and CDR2 is YFSETQ. The J segment lost 4 bases and the V segment lost 4 bases, leaving 12 bases of the junction unmatched. CDR3 nucleotide sequence: TGCGCCAGCAGCCTCTCTGCTGGTGGGACAGGGGGCACCGGGGAGCTGTTTTTT. Protein: CASSLSAGGTGGTGELFF.

This clone has a single count. V and J are TRBV9 and TRBJ2-2; 9 bases map to TRBD2. Germline V lookup: CDR1 SGDLS, CDR2 YYNGEE. This CDR3 is 16 amino acids long. The junction had 5 bases not matched to a gene; V was cut back by 0 bases and J by 5 bases. The CDR3 DNA follows: TGTGCCAGCAGCGTAGTAGGTAGCGGGAGTACCGGGGAGCTGTTTTTT. Its protein is CASSVVGSGSTGELFF.

This clone was picked up one time. The genes are TRBV6-5 and TRBJ2-3; weak D call: TRBD1 (6 bases). CDR3 length: 15 residues. Germline CDR1 and CDR2: MNHEY and SVGAGI. Trimming removed 6 bases at V and 1 base at J, with 14 bases between. The CDR3 here is CASSHGTLRTDTQYF. CDR3 nucleotide sequence: TGTGCCAGCAGCCACGGGACACTACGCACAGATACGCAGTATTTT.

The rearrangement links TRBV27 to TRBJ2-3; D remains unclear. V was trimmed by 4 bases and J by 0 bases, leaving 11 bases between them. CDR3 length: 15 amino acids. Germline CDR1 is MNHEY and CDR2 is SMNVEV (reference sequence). CDR3 in DNA: TGTGCCAGCAGTTATCTGGGGTACAGCACAGATACGCAGTATTTT. Amino acid sequence: CASSYLGYSTDTQYF.

The chain uses TRBV27 and TRBJ1-2; D is ambiguous. The V end was cut by 2 bases, the J end by 4 bases, with 11 bases between. This CDR3 region has 14 residues. Germline V lookup: CDR1 MNHEY, CDR2 SMNVEV (reference sequence). The CDR3 loop is CASSLGQRVYGYTF. The CDR3 region has the DNA TGTGCCAGCAGTTTAGGTCAACGGGTCTATGGCTACACCTTC.

Of note for this clone: One end of the junction varies from germline; a read error may be responsible. Other DNA sequences from this sample encode an identical CDR3 as well. The rearrangement uses TRBV27 and TRBJ1-1; TRBD1 matches 11 bases. This CDR3 is 17 amino acids long. Germline V gives CDR1 MNHEY, CDR2 SMNVEV (reference sequence). CDR3 DNA sequence: TGCGCCAGCAGTACCCCCCCGGGACAGGGGGTGAACACTGAAGCTTTCTTT. Its protein is CASSTPPGQGVNTEAFF.

This chain joins TRBV7-9 and TRBJ2-5; a possible D gene is TRBD1 (6 bases). The CDR3 runs to 13 residues. In germline, CDR1 is SEHNR, CDR2 FQNEAQ (reference sequence). Trimming stripped 5 bases from V and 5 bases from J, with 12 bases between. The CDR3: CASSHYRVETQYF. In nucleotides, the CDR3 is TGTGCCAGCAGCCATTACAGGGTGGAGACCCAGTACTTC. The variable domain in full, with the rest retrieved from reference TRBV7-9 and TRBJ2-5, is DTGVSQNPRHKITKRGQNVTFRCDPISEHNRLYWYRQTLGQGPEFLTYFQNEAQLEKSRLLSDRFSAERPKGSFSTLEIQRTEQGDSAMYLCASSHYRVETQYFGPGTRLLVL.

CDR3 loop: CASSYSDRAGGYTF. The CDR3 DNA reads TGTGCCAGCAGTTACTCGGACAGGGCGGGTGGCTACACCTTC. This chain links TRBV6-6 with TRBJ1-2, with 8 bases matching TRBD1. The CDR3 has 14 amino acids. V lost 0 bases, J lost 7 bases, and 4 bases stayed unmatched. Per the germline V gene, CDR1 is MNHNY and CDR2 is SVGAGI (reference sequence).

This sequence joins TRBV5-1 and TRBJ1-1; 7 bases are a match to TRBD1. The CDR3 totals 17 residues. The germline V gene has CDR1 SGHRS and CDR2 YFSETQ. Trimming cost V 0 bases and J 3 bases; bases outside gene matches: 11. The CDR3 loop reads CASSLARDSWADTEAFF. CDR3 in DNA: TGCGCCAGCAGCTTGGCTAGGGACAGCTGGGCGGACACTGAAGCTTTCTTT.

This clone has only one observation. The chain carries TRBV25-1 and TRBJ1-2; D gene uncertain. In germline, CDR1 is MGHDK, CDR2 SYGVNS. The CDR3 is 13 amino acids. The V end lost 3 bases, the J end lost 8 bases, and 13 bases lay between the germline ends. This CDR3 is CASSDYHRSGYTF. CDR3 sequence (DNA): TGTGCCAGCAGTGATTACCACAGATCGGGCTACACCTTC.

This sequence joins TRBV15 and TRBJ2-7, with 7 bases fitting TRBD1. The CDR3 has 15 residues. The trim removed 0 bases at V and 3 bases at J, leaving 5 bases unmatched. Germline lookup yields CDR1 LNHNV and CDR2 YYDKDF (reference sequence). The CDR3 spells CATSRDQDRNYEQYF. CDR3 DNA sequence: TGTGCCACCAGCAGAGATCAGGACAGGAACTACGAGCAGTACTTC.

In this sample, this clone turned up a few times. The gene calls are TRBV6-6 and TRBJ1-2, with D maybe TRBD1 (5 bases). Trimming removed 5 bases from V and 7 bases from J, with 14 bases in between. The germline gives CDR1 MNHNY, CDR2 SVGAGI (reference sequence). This CDR3 has 13 amino acids. This chain's CDR3 is CASSLQEVSGYTF. As DNA, the CDR3 is TGTGCCAGCAGTCTACAGGAGGTTAGTGGCTACACCTTC.

The CDR3 here is CASSVRDSGANVLTF. The CDR3 coding sequence is TGTGCCAGCAGCGTCAGGGACTCTGGGGCCAACGTCCTGACTTTC. V is TRBV9 and J is TRBJ2-6, with D possibly TRBD1 on 5 matching bases. V was cut by 2 bases and J by 0 bases, with 6 bases left in between. Germline V gene sequence: CDR1 SGDLS, CDR2 YYNGEE. The CDR3 extends over 15 amino acids.

The gene calls are TRBV6-1 and TRBJ2-1; 10 bases fit TRBD2. The CDR3 is made up of 15 amino acids. V shed 6 bases, J shed 8 bases, and the junction held 10 bases outside the gene matches. In germline, CDR1 is MNHNS, CDR2 SASEGT. The CDR3 is CASRYPGLATHEQFF. The CDR3 DNA reads as TGTGCCAGCAGATACCCGGGACTAGCGACCCATGAGCAGTTCTTC.

This chain joins TRBV29-1 and TRBJ2-7; perhaps TRBD2 as D (7 bases). The CDR3 spans 15 residues. Germline CDR1 is SQVTM and CDR2 is ANQGSEA. The V and J ends lost 6 bases and 5 bases respectively, with 23 bases between them. The CDR3 here is CSVARGGRGRNEQYF. CDR3 DNA sequence: TGCAGCGTGGCAAGGGGGGGCCGGGGGAGGAACGAGCAGTACTTC.

The gene calls are TRBV7-2 and TRBJ2-5; D is perhaps TRBD2 (7 bases). The CDR3 contains 13 residues. The V end was cut by 2 bases, the J end by 4 bases, with 8 bases between. CDR1 is SGHTA and CDR2 is FQGNSA in the germline V gene. The CDR3 DNA is TGTGCCAGCAGCTTAAGGGGGGGAGAGACCCAGTACTTC. It yields the protein CASSLRGGETQYF.

The gene calls are TRBV7-9 and TRBJ1-1, with 7 bases that match TRBD1. With V trimmed by 5 bases and J by 7 bases, 16 bases remained unmatched. From germline, CDR1 is SEHNR and CDR2 FQNEAQ (reference sequence). This CDR3 is 16 amino acids long. Written as DNA, the CDR3 is TGTGCCAGCAGCCCGGCACGACAGGGTGAGATTAATGAAGCTTTCTTT. This translates into CASSPARQGEINEAFF.

V and J are TRBV9 and TRBJ2-1, with D possibly being TRBD2 (5 bases). V was cut by 0 bases and J by 6 bases, with 13 bases left in between. The CDR3 extends over 15 amino acids. The V gene's germline CDR1 is SGDLS and CDR2 YYNGEE. CDR3: CASSVEGLNFNEQFF. The CDR3 nucleotides are TGTGCCAGCAGCGTAGAAGGACTGAATTTCAATGAGCAGTTCTTC.

CDR3 region: CASSGQGGEKLFF. The DNA for the CDR3 is TGTGCCAGCTCAGGACAGGGAGGTGAAAAACTGTTTTTT. V and J are TRBV18 and TRBJ1-4; TRBD1 aligns across 8 bases. V was clipped by 5 bases and J by 7 bases; unmatched bases: 3. The germline V gene encodes CDR1 KGHSH and CDR2 LQKENI. The CDR3 spans 13 residues.

In its sample, this clone was seen once. The sample contains more than one DNA sequence encoding this CDR3. The chain is built from TRBV18 and TRBJ1-5; D is uncertain. In germline, CDR1 is KGHSH, CDR2 LQKENI. The ends were cut back, 3 bases at V and 1 base at J, with 4 bases in the middle. CDR3 length: 13 residues. The CDR3, as DNA: TGTGCCAGCTCACCGGGGAGCAATCAGCCCCAGCATTTT. It is translated as CASSPGSNQPQHF.